One and the same sample provided the 24 T cell receptor beta chains below, sequenced in a study of molecular identifiers for immune sequencing clone quantification listed by TCRdb under 2018. The receptor library was made with PCR. TCRdb lists the instrument as NextSeq 500. In-frame beta chains were kept once TCRdb had trimmed the public reads at Q25 with fastp and called clones with MiXCR. Here each entry gathers all rows of one CDR3 protein and keeps the most common genes and DNA. Present in this sample are some 91,000 distinct CDR3 sequences, roughly 24% of which were seen just once. The ten largest clones take up roughly 1% of the sample. Material for sequencing was naive CD8+ T cells from blood, with Jurkat cell RNA spiked in. The cell subset or site label, as the study defines it: FACS-sorted CD8+CD4-CCR7+CD45RA+ naive T cells. Receptor source: a human donor in good health. Some libraries in this study had Jurkat cell RNA spiked in.

As regards this clonotype: A much larger clone differs from this one at a single base, so this may be a read error. The chain recombines TRBV20-1 with TRBJ2-7, with a possible D match to TRBD1 (6 bases). The germline CDR1 and CDR2 sequences are DFQATT and SNEGSKA (reference sequence). The CDR3 spans 15 residues. The CDR3 sequence: CGATYRTAYSYEQYF. Here the CDR3 DNA reads TGCGGTGCTACATACAGGACAGCTTACTCCTACGAGCAGTACTTC.

This clonotype was counted at least ten times. The V and J genes are TRBV4-1 and TRBJ2-7; 7 bases match TRBD1. The germline V gene encodes CDR1 MGHRA and CDR2 YSYEKL. This CDR3 region has 14 residues. The J segment lost 4 bases and the V segment lost 2 bases, leaving 5 bases of the junction unmatched. CDR3: CASSQQTGNYEQYF. The DNA for the CDR3 is TGCGCCAGCAGCCAACAGACAGGGAATTACGAGCAGTACTTC.

This clonotype was detected ten times or more. V gene TRBV7-9 combines with J gene TRBJ2-5, with 8 bases fitting TRBD2. Trimming took 5 bases from V and 4 from J; bases not matched to a gene: 12. The CDR3 is made up of 16 amino acids. CDR1 and CDR2 from the germline V gene are SEHNR and FQNEAQ (reference sequence). The DNA for the CDR3 is TGTGCCAGCAGCCGTGGTGCGGGAGGTCTGGGAGAGACCCAGTACTTC. Translation gives CASSRGAGGLGETQYF.

This clonotype has a count of ten or more. In DNA form, the CDR3 reads TGTGCCAGCAGTTCTGACAGGGGGGACGATACGCAGTATTTT. Its protein is CASSSDRGDDTQYF. This chain uses TRBV6-5 with TRBJ2-3, with 9 bases identical to TRBD1. The V and J ends lost 4 bases and 6 bases, in that order; junction bases with no gene match: 5. This CDR3 contains 14 residues. From germline, CDR1 is MNHEY and CDR2 SVGAGI.

This clonotype occurred many times. The CDR3, as DNA: TGCAGTGCTAGAGATTGGGGGTCGTTCTCTGGAAACACCATATATTTT. Translating gives CSARDWGSFSGNTIYF. The gene calls are TRBV20-1 and TRBJ1-3; possibly TRBD1 for D (5 bases). The V and J ends lost 0 bases and 0 bases respectively, with 12 bases between them. Germline V gives CDR1 DFQATT, CDR2 SNEGSKA (reference sequence). The CDR3 covers 16 residues.

This clonotype was seen a few times. The rearrangement joins TRBV3-1 to TRBJ2-5, with D unclear. Trimming pared 2 bases from V and 2 bases from J, leaving 12 bases between. The CDR3 sequence is 15 residues long. Germline assignment: CDR1 LGHDT and CDR2 YNNKEL (reference sequence). The chain's CDR3 is CASSQSERWQETQYF. DNA of the CDR3: TGTGCCAGCAGCCAAAGTGAGCGTTGGCAAGAGACCCAGTACTTC.

This clonotype has only a few counts. It may be a read error: a sequence one base away is much more abundant. V is TRBV5-3 and J is TRBJ1-1; D not certain. TRBV5-3 qualifies as an ORF whose function is uncertain. This CDR3 region has 15 residues. The DNA for the CDR3 is TGTGCCAGCAGCTTGTTTTACGGAGGGAACACTGAAGCTTTCTTT. Protein: CASSLFYGGNTEAFF.

This clonotype was picked up many times. The gene calls are TRBV10-3 and TRBJ1-3; D not certain. This CDR3 is 11 amino acids long. V lost 10 bases and J lost 6, with 10 bases in between. From germline, CDR1 is ENHRY and CDR2 SYGVKD. CDR3 region: CATFDINTIYF. DNA for the CDR3: TGTGCCACCTTCGACATAAACACCATATATTTT.

The rearrangement links TRBV12-3 or TRBV12-4 to TRBJ1-1; D not certain. The CDR3 runs to 14 residues. Trimming pared 2 bases from V and 0 bases from J, leaving 7 bases between. CDR3 sequence: CASSLKMVNTEAFF. DNA for the CDR3: TGTGCCAGCAGTTTAAAGATGGTGAACACTGAAGCTTTCTTT.

This clonotype was seen at least ten times. This chain joins TRBV7-2 and TRBJ2-1, with 9 positions matching TRBD2. The CDR3 extends over 14 amino acids. The ends lost 5 bases at V and 4 bases at J; junction bases unmatched: 3. The germline gives CDR1 SGHTA, CDR2 FQGNSA. CDR3 in amino acids: CASSGLAFYNEQFF. Here the CDR3 DNA reads TGTGCCAGCAGCGGACTAGCGTTTTACAATGAGCAGTTCTTC.

This chain joins TRBV11-2 and TRBJ2-1; D perhaps matches TRBD2 (6 bases). The CDR3 extends over 15 amino acids. V was cut by 1 base and J by 3 bases, with 10 bases left in between. Germline assignment: CDR1 SGHAT and CDR2 FQNNGV. DNA for the CDR3: TGTGCCAGCAGCTTAGGGGCGGGAAACTACAATGAGCAGTTCTTC. Amino acid sequence: CASSLGAGNYNEQFF.

This clonotype was seen many times. This chain connects TRBV2 to TRBJ2-3; 8 nucleotides agree with TRBD1. This CDR3 is 15 amino acids long. The germline gives CDR1 SNHLY, CDR2 FYNNEI. V gave up 6 bases and J gave up 5 bases; unmatched junction bases: 10. The CDR3 region has the DNA TGTGCCAGCAGACGCGGACAGGGCAACCAAGATACGCAGTATTTT. Translating it yields CASRRGQGNQDTQYF.

This clonotype has a count of ten or more. The gene calls are TRBV6-1 and TRBJ2-1, with 11 bases fitting TRBD2. The CDR3 covers 16 residues. The germline V gene has CDR1 MNHNS and CDR2 SASEGT. Unmatched junction bases numbered 8, after V lost 5 bases and J lost 5 bases. The CDR3 reads CASSRPGLAAHNEQFF. CDR3 DNA: TGTGCCAGCAGTCGACCGGGACTAGCGGCACACAATGAGCAGTTCTTC.

The chain uses TRBV12-3 or TRBV12-4 and TRBJ2-3, with D tentatively TRBD2 (5 bases). V lost 4 bases and J 6 bases, leaving 14 bases between the germline ends. The CDR3 covers 14 residues. The CDR3 sequence is CASSSLPGGDTQYF. The CDR3 DNA follows: TGTGCCAGCAGTTCTCTGCCGGGCGGGGATACGCAGTATTTT.

About this clonotype itself: An end of the junction does not agree with germline; a read error may underlie this. The chain recombines TRBV12-3 or TRBV12-4 with TRBJ1-5; 7 positions match TRBD1. The CDR3 consists of 18 residues. CDR3 sequence reads: CASSLGTHRGEGNQPRHF. The CDR3 DNA is TGTGCCAGCAGTTTAGGGACCCACAGGGGTGAAGGCAATCAGCCCCGGCATTTT.

This clonotype was recorded many times. The gene calls are TRBV7-2 and TRBJ2-7; D unclear. Trimming cost V 5 bases and J 2 bases, with 13 bases left between them. Germline V lookup: CDR1 SGHTA, CDR2 FQGNSA. The CDR3 is made up of 14 amino acids. CDR3 nucleotide sequence: TGTGCCAGCAGCCAATACCCGGGTCCCTACGAGCAGTACTTC. Translating it yields CASSQYPGPYEQYF.

This clonotype has only a few counts. The rearrangement links TRBV7-9 to TRBJ1-2; D gene ambiguous. The CDR3 contains 15 residues. V lost 2 bases and J lost 8, with 18 bases in between. Germline values: CDR1 SEHNR, CDR2 FQNEAQ (reference sequence). The DNA of the CDR3 is TGTGCCAGCAGCTTAAGCACGGACCAGATATCAGGCTACACCTTC. As protein: CASSLSTDQISGYTF.

On this clonotype itself: It may be a read error: a sequence one base away is much more abundant. The chain is built from TRBV10-2 and TRBJ2-3; 7 nucleotides align to TRBD2. The CDR3 runs 14 residues. The germline CDR1 and CDR2 sequences are WSHSY and SAAADI. The CDR3, as DNA: TGCGCCAGCAGCACTGGGGAGGGCACAGATACGCATTATTTT. As protein: CASSTGEGTDTHYF.

This chain joins TRBV15 and TRBJ1-5; no clear D. V was pared by 0 bases and J by 7 bases, with 13 bases between. Looked up from germline, CDR1 is LNHNV and CDR2 is YYDKDF (reference sequence). The CDR3 loop spans 15 amino acids. CDR3 DNA sequence: TGTGCCACCAGCAGAGATTTGGGATTCGGGCAGCCCCAGCATTTT. As protein: CATSRDLGFGQPQHF.

As to this clonotype: A single base separates this from a much larger clone, so it may be a read error. This sequence joins TRBV28 and TRBJ2-7; D is perhaps TRBD1 (5 bases). Trimming pared 5 bases from V and 2 bases from J, leaving 22 bases between. The CDR3 spans 17 residues. Germline CDR1 and CDR2: MDHEN and SYDVKM. Here the CDR3 DNA reads TGTGCCAGCAGTCCCCGCCCGGTAGGCAGGGCGCCCTACGAGCAGTACTTC. It yields the protein CASSPRPVGRAPYEQYF.

Worth noting for this clonotype: This may be a read error: a much more frequent sequence differs by one nucleotide. This rearrangement joins TRBV7-2 to TRBJ2-2; TRBD2 is a possible D gene (6 bases). Germline assignment: CDR1 SGHTA and CDR2 FQGNSA. The CDR3 contains 16 residues. The CDR3 sequence: CASSPSGGFNTGELIF. In nucleotides, the CDR3 is TGTGCCAGCAGCCCTAGTGGAGGGTTTAACACCGGGGAGCTGATTTTT.

A word on this clonotype: This sequence may be a read error, since a much larger clone differs from it by one base. This chain connects TRBV5-6 to TRBJ2-7; no definite D call. Germline V gene data show CDR1 as SGHDT and CDR2 as YYEEEE. The CDR3 is 13 amino acids. The CDR3 is CAGSFDNSYEQYF. CDR3 DNA sequence: TGTGCCGGCAGCTTTGACAACTCCTACGAGCAGTACTTC.

This clonotype was counted many times. The rearrangement uses TRBV29-1 and TRBJ2-7; possible D gene TRBD2, 5 bases. Germline assignment: CDR1 SQVTM and CDR2 ANQGSEA. This CDR3 has 13 amino acids. Trimming cost V 6 bases and J 2 bases, with 14 bases left between them. CDR3 amino acids: CSVGGLATYEQYF. The CDR3 nucleotides read TGCAGCGTCGGTGGTCTAGCCACCTACGAGCAGTACTTC.

The rearrangement joins TRBV4-3 to TRBJ2-3; D remains ambiguous. The germline V gene encodes CDR1 LGHNA and CDR2 YSLEER. The CDR3 is 13 residues long. V lost 0 bases and J lost 4, with 5 bases in between. The CDR3 DNA reads as TGCGCCAGCAGCCAAGATTCCCCAGATACGCAGTATTTT. The encoded protein is CASSQDSPDTQYF.